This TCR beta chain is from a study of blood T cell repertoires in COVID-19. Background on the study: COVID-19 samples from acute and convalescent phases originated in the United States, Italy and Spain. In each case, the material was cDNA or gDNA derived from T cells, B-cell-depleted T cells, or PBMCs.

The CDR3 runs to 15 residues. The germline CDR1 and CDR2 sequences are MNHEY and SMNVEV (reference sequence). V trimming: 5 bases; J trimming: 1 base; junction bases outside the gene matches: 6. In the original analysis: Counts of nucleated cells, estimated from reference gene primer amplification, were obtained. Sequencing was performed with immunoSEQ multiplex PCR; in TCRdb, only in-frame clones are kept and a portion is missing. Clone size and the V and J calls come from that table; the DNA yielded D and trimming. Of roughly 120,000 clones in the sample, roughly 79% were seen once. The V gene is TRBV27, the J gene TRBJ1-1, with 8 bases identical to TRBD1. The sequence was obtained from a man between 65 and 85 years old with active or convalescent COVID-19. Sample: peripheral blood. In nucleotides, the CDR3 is TGTGCCAGCAGTACCTCAGGGGGCGCGAACACTGAAGCTTTCTTT. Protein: CASSTSGGANTEAFF.